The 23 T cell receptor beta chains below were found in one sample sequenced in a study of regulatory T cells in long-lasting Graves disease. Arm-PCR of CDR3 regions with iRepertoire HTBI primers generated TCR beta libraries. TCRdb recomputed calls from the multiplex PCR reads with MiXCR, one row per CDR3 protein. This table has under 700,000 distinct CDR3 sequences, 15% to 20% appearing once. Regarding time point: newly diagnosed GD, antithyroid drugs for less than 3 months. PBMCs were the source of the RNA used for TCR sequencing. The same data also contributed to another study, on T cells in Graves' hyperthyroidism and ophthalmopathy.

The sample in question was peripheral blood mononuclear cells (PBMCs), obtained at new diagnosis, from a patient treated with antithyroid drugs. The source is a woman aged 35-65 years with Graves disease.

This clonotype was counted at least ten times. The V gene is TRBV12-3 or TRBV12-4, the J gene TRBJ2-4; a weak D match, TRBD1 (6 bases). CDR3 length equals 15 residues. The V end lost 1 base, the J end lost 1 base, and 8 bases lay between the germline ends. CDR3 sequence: CASSLGGLAKNIQYF. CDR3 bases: TGTGCCAGCAGTTTAGGGGGGCTCGCCAAAAACATTCAGTACTTC.

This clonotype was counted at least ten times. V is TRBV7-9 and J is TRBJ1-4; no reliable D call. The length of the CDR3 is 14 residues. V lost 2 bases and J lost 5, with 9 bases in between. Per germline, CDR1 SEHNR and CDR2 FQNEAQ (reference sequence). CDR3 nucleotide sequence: TGTGCCAGCAGCTTACGCCGGATAAATGAAAAACTGTTTTTT. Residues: CASSLRRINEKLFF.

The CDR3, as DNA: TGCGCCAGCAGTGAGGTATCTAACACCATATATTTT. It yields the protein CASSEVSNTIYF. V is TRBV10-2 and J is TRBJ1-3; no clear D. Per the germline V gene, CDR1 is WSHSY and CDR2 is SAAADI. The CDR3 loop spans 12 amino acids. V was pared by 2 bases and J by 7 bases, with 6 bases between.

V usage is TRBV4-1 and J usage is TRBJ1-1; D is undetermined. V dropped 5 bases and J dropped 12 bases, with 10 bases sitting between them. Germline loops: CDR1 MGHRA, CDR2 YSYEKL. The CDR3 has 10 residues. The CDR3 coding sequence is TGCGCCAGCAGCTGCGAAGGGACTTTCTTT. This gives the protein CASSCEGTFF.

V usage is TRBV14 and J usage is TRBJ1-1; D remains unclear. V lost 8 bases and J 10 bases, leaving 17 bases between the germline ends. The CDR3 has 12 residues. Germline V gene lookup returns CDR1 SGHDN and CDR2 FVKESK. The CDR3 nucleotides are TGTGCCAGCGACGGCGGCGAAGCCTTAGCTTTCTTT. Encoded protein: CASDGGEALAFF.

The CDR3 spells CASSPPGQGAFTGELFF. The CDR3 DNA sequence: TGCGCCAGCAGTCCTCCGGGACAGGGGGCATTTACCGGGGAGCTGTTTTTT. The rearrangement links TRBV10-2 to TRBJ2-2, with 12 positions matching TRBD1. J lost 5 bases, V lost 5 bases, and 9 bases had no gene match. CDR1 and CDR2 from the germline V gene are WSHSY and SAAADI. There are 17 residues in the CDR3.

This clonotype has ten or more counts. CDR3 DNA sequence: TGTGCCAGCAGCAAACACAGGGGGCCAGGTTCAGATACGCAGTATTTT. It is translated as CASSKHRGPGSDTQYF. The J gene is TRBJ2-3, the V gene TRBV6-1; the match to TRBD1 covers 9 bases. There are 16 residues in the CDR3. Germline V gene sequence: CDR1 MNHNS, CDR2 SASEGT. J lost 4 bases, V lost 6 bases, and 11 bases had no gene match.

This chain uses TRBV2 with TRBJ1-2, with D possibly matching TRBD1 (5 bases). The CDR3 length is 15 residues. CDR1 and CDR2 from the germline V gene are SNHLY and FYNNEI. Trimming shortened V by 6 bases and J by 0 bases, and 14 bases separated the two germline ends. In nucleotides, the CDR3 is TGTGCCAGCAGGCCAGGGACTGCAGCTAACTATGGCTACACCTTC. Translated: CASRPGTAANYGYTF.

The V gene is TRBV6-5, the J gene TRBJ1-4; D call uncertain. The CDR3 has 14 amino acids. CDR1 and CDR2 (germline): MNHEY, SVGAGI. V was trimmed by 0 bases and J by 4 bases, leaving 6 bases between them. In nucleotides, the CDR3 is TGTGCCAGCAGTTACTCAGGGATTAATGAAAAACTGTTTTTT. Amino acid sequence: CASSYSGINEKLFF.

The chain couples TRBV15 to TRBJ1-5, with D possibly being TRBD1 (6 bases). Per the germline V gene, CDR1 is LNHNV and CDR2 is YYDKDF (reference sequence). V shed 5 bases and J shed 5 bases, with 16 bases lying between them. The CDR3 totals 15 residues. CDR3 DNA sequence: TGTGCCACCAGCCCGCTGATGGGGGGCGATCAGCCCCAGCATTTT. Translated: CATSPLMGGDQPQHF.

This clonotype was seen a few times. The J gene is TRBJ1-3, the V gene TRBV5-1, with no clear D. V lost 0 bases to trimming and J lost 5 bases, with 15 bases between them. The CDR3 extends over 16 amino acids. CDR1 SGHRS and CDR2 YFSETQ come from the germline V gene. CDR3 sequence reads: CASSLVGLPARNTIYF. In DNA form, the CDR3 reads TGCGCCAGCAGCTTGGTTGGTCTGCCCGCCAGAAACACCATATATTTT.

CDR3 in DNA: TGTGCCAGCAGCTTGTGGGCCTTACAGGATACGCAGTATTTT. Amino acid sequence: CASSLWALQDTQYF. The chain uses TRBV5-6 and TRBJ2-3; D is unresolved. Germline V CDR1 and CDR2: SGHDT, YYEEEE. Trimming cost V 1 base and J 6 bases, with 12 bases left between them. The CDR3 has 14 residues.

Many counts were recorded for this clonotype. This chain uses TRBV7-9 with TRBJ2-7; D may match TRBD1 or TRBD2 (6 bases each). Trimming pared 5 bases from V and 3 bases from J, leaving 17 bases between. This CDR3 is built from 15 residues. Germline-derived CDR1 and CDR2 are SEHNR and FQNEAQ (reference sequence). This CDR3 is CASSDRNGGHYEQYF. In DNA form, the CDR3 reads TGTGCCAGCAGCGATCGAAACGGGGGCCACTACGAGCAGTACTTC.

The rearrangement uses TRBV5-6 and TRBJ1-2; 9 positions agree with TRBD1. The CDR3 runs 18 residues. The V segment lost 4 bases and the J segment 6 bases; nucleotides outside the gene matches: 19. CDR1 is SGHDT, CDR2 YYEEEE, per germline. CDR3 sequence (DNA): TGTGCCAGCAGCCGCCAAGGGGTAGCTGGACAGGGGATGAATGGCTACACCTTC. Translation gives CASSRQGVAGQGMNGYTF. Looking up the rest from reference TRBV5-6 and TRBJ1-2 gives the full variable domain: DAGVTQSPTHLIKTRGQQVTLRCSPKSGHDTVSWYQQALGQGPQFIFQYYEEEERQRGNFPDRFSGHQFPNYSSELNVNALLLGDSALYLCASSRQGVAGQGMNGYTFGSGTRLTVV.

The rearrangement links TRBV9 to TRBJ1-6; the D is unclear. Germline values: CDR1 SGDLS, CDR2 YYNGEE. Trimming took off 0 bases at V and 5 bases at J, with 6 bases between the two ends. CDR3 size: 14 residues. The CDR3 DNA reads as TGTGCCAGCAGCGTAGCCGAAAATAATTCACCCCTCCACTTT. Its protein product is CASSVAENNSPLHF.

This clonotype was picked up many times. The DNA for the CDR3 is TGCGCCAGCAGCTTGGGACTTAAGAACACTGAAGCTTTCTTT. This translates into CASSLGLKNTEAFF. The genes are TRBV5-1 and TRBJ1-1; D unclear. V gave up 0 bases and J gave up 1 base, with 7 bases separating them. Germline V gives CDR1 SGHRS, CDR2 YFSETQ. This CDR3 contains 14 residues.

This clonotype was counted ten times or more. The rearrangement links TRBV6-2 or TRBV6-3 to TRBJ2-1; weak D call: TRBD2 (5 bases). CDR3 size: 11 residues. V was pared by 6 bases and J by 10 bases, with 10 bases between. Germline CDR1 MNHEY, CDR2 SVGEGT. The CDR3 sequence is CASSSQREQFF. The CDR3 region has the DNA TGTGCCAGCAGCTCCCAGCGGGAGCAGTTCTTC.

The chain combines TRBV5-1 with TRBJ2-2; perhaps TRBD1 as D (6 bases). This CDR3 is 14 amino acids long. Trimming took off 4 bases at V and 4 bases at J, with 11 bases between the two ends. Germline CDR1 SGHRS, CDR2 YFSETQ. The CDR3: CASSPTGFTGELFF. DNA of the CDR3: TGCGCCAGCAGCCCAACAGGGTTCACCGGGGAGCTGTTTTTT.

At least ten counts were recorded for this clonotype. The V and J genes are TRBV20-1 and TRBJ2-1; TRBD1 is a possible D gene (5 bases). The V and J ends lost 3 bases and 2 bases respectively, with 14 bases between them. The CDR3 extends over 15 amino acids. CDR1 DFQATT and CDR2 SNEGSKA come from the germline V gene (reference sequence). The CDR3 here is CSASLPGRPYNEQFF. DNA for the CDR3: TGCAGTGCTAGTTTGCCAGGGCGACCCTACAATGAGCAGTTCTTC.

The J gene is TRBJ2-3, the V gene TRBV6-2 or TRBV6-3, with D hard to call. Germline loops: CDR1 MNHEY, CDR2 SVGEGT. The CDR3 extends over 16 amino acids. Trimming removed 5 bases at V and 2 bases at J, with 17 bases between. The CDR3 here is CASSSHARLPTDTQYF. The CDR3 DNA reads TGTGCCAGCAGTAGCCACGCCCGCCTACCCACAGATACGCAGTATTTT.

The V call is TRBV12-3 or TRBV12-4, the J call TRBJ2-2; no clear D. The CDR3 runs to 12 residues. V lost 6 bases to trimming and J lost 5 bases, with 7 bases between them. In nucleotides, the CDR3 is TGTGCCAGCAGACTAAGAACCGGGGAGCTGTTTTTT. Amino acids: CASRLRTGELFF.

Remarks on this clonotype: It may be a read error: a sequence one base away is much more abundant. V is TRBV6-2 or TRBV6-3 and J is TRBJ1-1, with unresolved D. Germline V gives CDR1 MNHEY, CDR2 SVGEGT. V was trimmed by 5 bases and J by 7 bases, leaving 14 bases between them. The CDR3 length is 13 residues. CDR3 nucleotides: TGTGCCAGCAGTGAGGGAATAGCTTATGAAGCTTTCTTT. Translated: CASSEGIAYEAFF.

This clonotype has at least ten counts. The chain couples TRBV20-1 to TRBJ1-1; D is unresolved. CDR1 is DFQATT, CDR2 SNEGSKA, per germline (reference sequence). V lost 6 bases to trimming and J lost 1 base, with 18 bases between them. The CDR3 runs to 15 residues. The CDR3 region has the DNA TGCAGTGCCCCCTCGGCAGGACTGGGGAACACTGAAGCTTTCTTT. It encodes CSAPSAGLGNTEAFF.